This TCR beta chain appears in the sequencing data of a study of T cell repertoires in cytomegalovirus infection. Regarding the study as a whole: Clonotype analysis showed dominance of the ex vivo response by HLA-C-restricted CMV-specific TCR beta clonotypes.

With respect to this clonotype: Its matching antigen is unknown.

TCRdb called the reads again in MiXCR, with one record for every CDR3 protein. The sample has some 920,000 distinct CDR3 sequences, around a third seen once. The CDR3 is 14 residues long. The V end lost 0 bases, the J end lost 4 bases, and 9 bases lay between the germline ends. From germline, CDR1 is LNHNV and CDR2 YYDKDF (reference sequence). The material was cultured CD8+ T cells from PBMCs, obtained from culture after CMV antigen stimulation. The chain combines TRBV15 with TRBJ1-2; maybe TRBD1 (5 bases). The receptor was derived from a human donor in good health (CMV status not recorded). Some clones in this sample may be carry-over from other donors' samples. The CDR3 nucleotides are TGTGCCACCAGCAGAGATCGACAGTTCTATGGCTACACCTTC. Protein product: CATSRDRQFYGYTF.